This T cell receptor beta chain was sequenced during a study of cytomegalovirus exposure and HLA in healthy donors. Overall study context: A prior analysis found 117 million unique TCR beta sequences from 150 million to 200 million T cells.

The PCR ran on 60 Vbeta and 13 Jbeta primers. Using immunoSEQ multiplex PCR, the repertoire was profiled, and TCRdb retains in-frame clones only, with some absent. The sample carries 140,000 or so clones, around 59% recorded once. General observations from the study: In most subjects, TCR beta sequences reportedly gave accurate predictions of HLA-A and HLA-B alleles.

The junction had 11 bases not matched to a gene; V was cut back by 4 bases and J by 0 bases. Germline V lookup: CDR1 SGHTA, CDR2 FQGTGA. The CDR3 length is 18 residues. About this clone: Its antigen is undetermined.

The chain uses TRBV7-3 and TRBJ1-4; 7 nucleotides agree with TRBD1. Sequenced material: PBMCs. The origin of this receptor is a male donor in good health and CMV-seronegative. CDR3 sequence: CASSSPVGTATTNEKLFF. The CDR3 DNA reads as TGTGCCAGCAGCTCTCCAGTAGGGACAGCAACAACTAATGAAAAACTGTTTTTT.